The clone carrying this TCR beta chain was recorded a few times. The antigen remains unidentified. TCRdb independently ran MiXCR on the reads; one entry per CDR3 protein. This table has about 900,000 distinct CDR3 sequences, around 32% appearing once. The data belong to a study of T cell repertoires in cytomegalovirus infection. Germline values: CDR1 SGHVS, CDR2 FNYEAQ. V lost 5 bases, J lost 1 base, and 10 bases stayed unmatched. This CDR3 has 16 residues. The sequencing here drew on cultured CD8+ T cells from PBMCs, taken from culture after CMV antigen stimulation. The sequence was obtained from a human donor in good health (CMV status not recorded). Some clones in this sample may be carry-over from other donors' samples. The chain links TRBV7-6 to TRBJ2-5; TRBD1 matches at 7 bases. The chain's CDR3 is CASSPGTAIAQETQYF. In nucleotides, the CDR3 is TGTGCCAGCAGCCCCGGGACAGCGATCGCCCAAGAGACCCAGTACTTC.